The next 7 T cell receptor beta chains were all read from a single sample in a study of CD8 T cells in ankylosing spondylitis. Each CDR3 protein is one row after TCRdb ran MiXCR on the 5' RACE reads. Here the sample spans roughly 14,000 distinct CDR3 sequences, more than 2.5% being singletons. Input material: blood, either unsorted or a sorted T cell fraction (not recorded which). The origin of the receptors is a male donor with ankylosing spondylitis or in good health (not recorded which).

This clonotype was recorded at least ten times. The rearrangement joins TRBV9 to TRBJ2-3; 13 bases map to TRBD2. Unmatched junction bases numbered 2, after V lost 4 bases and J lost 0 bases. The CDR3 has 16 amino acids. Germline loops: CDR1 SGDLS, CDR2 YYNGEE. CDR3 sequence reads: CASSTLAGGSTDTQYF. The CDR3 DNA reads as TGTGCCAGCAGCACACTAGCGGGGGGGAGCACAGATACGCAGTATTTT.

This clonotype is medium-sized by share. The J gene is TRBJ2-1, the V gene TRBV9, with a tentative D call TRBD2 (5 bases). CDR1 is SGDLS, CDR2 YYNGEE, per germline. Trimming took off 2 bases at V and 9 bases at J, with 21 bases between the two ends. The CDR3 has 16 residues. The CDR3 sequence is CASSVRLWRSEGEQFF. The CDR3 DNA sequence: TGTGCCAGCAGCGTCCGGCTCTGGCGGTCTGAGGGTGAGCAGTTCTTC. The full variable domain, rest sourced from reference TRBV9 and TRBJ2-1, is DSGVTQTPKHLITATGQRVTLRCSPRSGDLSVYWYQQSLDQGLQFLIQYYNGEERAKGNILERFSAQQFPDLHSELNLSSLELGDSALYFCASSVRLWRSEGEQFFGPGTRLTVL.

Ten or more counts support this clonotype. The gene calls are TRBV9 and TRBJ2-7, with 12 bases matching TRBD1. V lost 4 bases, J lost 6 bases, and 5 bases stayed unmatched. The germline V gene has CDR1 SGDLS and CDR2 YYNGEE. The CDR3 extends over 14 amino acids. The CDR3 DNA is TGTGCCAGCAGCCCTCGGGACAGGGGGCTCGAGCAGTACTTC. Translating gives CASSPRDRGLEQYF. The variable domain in full, completed from reference TRBV9 and TRBJ2-7, reads DSGVTQTPKHLITATGQRVTLRCSPRSGDLSVYWYQQSLDQGLQFLIQYYNGEERAKGNILERFSAQQFPDLHSELNLSSLELGDSALYFCASSPRDRGLEQYFGPGTRLTVT.

This clonotype was observed many times. The chain has TRBV9 and TRBJ2-1; 9 bases map to TRBD2. The CDR3 is made up of 16 amino acids. The germline CDR1 and CDR2 sequences are SGDLS and YYNGEE. After removal of 1 base from V and 0 bases from J, the junction contained 2 bases not matched to a gene. As DNA, the CDR3 is TGTGCCAGCAGCGTACTAGCGGGGAGCTCCTACAATGAGCAGTTCTTC. Translated, it gives CASSVLAGSSYNEQFF.

In its sample, this clonotype was seen many times. This chain joins TRBV9 and TRBJ2-2; possibly TRBD1 for D (5 bases). Trimming cost V 3 bases and J 0 bases, with 15 bases left between them. The germline gives CDR1 SGDLS, CDR2 YYNGEE. The CDR3 consists of 17 residues. The CDR3: CASSDYNRGTNTGELFF. DNA of the CDR3: TGTGCCAGCAGCGATTATAATAGGGGAACGAACACCGGGGAGCTGTTTTTT.

This clonotype was seen ten or more times. The V call is TRBV9, the J call TRBJ2-3; either TRBD1 or TRBD2 may supply D (7 bases each). Germline V gene data show CDR1 as SGDLS and CDR2 as YYNGEE. The CDR3 covers 15 residues. Trimming took 0 bases from V and 4 from J, leaving 12 bases between them. In nucleotides, the CDR3 is TGTGCCAGCAGCGTAGCTCAGGGGGGGCCAGATACGCAGTATTTT. Protein: CASSVAQGGPDTQYF.

This clonotype was seen at least ten times. V is TRBV9 and J is TRBJ1-1; no definite D call. This CDR3 region has 15 residues. Germline values: CDR1 SGDLS, CDR2 YYNGEE. Trimming pared 3 bases from V and 2 bases from J, leaving 14 bases between. As DNA, the CDR3 is TGTGCCAGCAGCGCCACAGTGGGGAGAAACACTGAAGCTTTCTTT. Its protein is CASSATVGRNTEAFF.